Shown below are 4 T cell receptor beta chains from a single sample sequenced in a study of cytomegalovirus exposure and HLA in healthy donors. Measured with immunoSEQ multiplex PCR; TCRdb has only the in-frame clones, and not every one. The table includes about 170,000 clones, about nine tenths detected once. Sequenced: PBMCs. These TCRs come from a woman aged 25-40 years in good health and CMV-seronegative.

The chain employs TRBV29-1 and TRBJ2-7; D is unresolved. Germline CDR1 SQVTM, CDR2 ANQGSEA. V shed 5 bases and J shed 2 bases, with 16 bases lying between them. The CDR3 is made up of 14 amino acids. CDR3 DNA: TGCAGCGTTAGACTTCCTGACCTAACCTACGAGCAGTACTTC. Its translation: CSVRLPDLTYEQYF.

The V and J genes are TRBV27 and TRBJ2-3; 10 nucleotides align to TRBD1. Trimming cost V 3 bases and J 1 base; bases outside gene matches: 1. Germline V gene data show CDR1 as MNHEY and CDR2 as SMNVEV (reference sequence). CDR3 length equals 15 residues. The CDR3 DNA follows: TGTGCCAGCAGTTTTGGACAGGGGGGCACAGATACGCAGTATTTT. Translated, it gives CASSFGQGGTDTQYF.

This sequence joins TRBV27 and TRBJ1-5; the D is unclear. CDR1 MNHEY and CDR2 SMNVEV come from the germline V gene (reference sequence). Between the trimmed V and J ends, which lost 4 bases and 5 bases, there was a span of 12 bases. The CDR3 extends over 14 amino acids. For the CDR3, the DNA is TGTGCCAGCAGTTCGGGGTCGTATTATCAGCCCCAGCATTTT. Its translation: CASSSGSYYQPQHF.

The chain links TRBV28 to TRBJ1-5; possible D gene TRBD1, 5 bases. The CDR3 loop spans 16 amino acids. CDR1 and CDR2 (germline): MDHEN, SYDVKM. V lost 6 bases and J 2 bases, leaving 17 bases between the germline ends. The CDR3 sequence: CASSPWLGGGNQPQHF. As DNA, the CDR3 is TGTGCCAGCAGCCCGTGGTTGGGGGGAGGCAATCAGCCCCAGCATTTT.